This T cell receptor (beta chain) was obtained from a study of technical replicates of blood from a few donors. Measured with immunoSEQ multiplex PCR; TCRdb has only the in-frame clones, and not every one. The data show tens of thousands of clones, roughly 94% seen once. The CDR3 extends over 15 amino acids. Germline V CDR1 and CDR2: SEHNR, FQNEAQ (reference sequence). Trimming removed 2 bases at V and 0 bases at J, with 8 bases between. The receptor's source is a human donor in good health. The chain is built from TRBV7-9 and TRBJ1-3, with D hard to call. Sequenced sample: T cells isolated from PBMCs. CDR3: CASSLHSSSGNTIYF. CDR3 coding DNA: TGTGCCAGCAGCTTACACAGTAGCTCTGGAAACACCATATATTTT. The complete variable domain, with remaining parts taken from reference TRBV7-9 and TRBJ1-3, reads DTGVSQNPRHKITKRGQNVTFRCDPISEHNRLYWYRQTLGQGPEFLTYFQNEAQLEKSRLLSDRFSAERPKGSFSTLEIQRTEQGDSAMYLCASSLHSSSGNTIYFGEGSWLTVV.